The clone carrying this T cell receptor beta chain was counted between two and nine times. Its antigen is unknown. Through a sample-barcoded 5' primer and a J-beta primer mix, a second PCR was run for roughly 6 to 11 cycles. With 12 random nucleotides, a template-switch adaptor tagged each individual cDNA molecule. Per-sample output comprised a minimum of 2.5 million paired-end reads containing CDR3. TCRdb re-analysed the 5' RACE reads in MiXCR, keeping a single row per CDR3 protein. This sample has roughly 1,500,000 distinct CDR3 sequences; 34% occur once, and the top ten carry 11%. This record belongs to a study of blood T cells in healthy people across ages. Study-wide results and limits: Naive and antigen-experienced cells were not separated, limiting conclusive comparison. The fall in TCR beta diversity per million T cells was roughly linear with age.

This clonotype originated in a woman aged 25 to 39 in good health. The material sequenced was blood.

For the CDR3, the DNA is TGTGCCAGCAGCCAATCCGGGACAGGAGACTCTGGGGCCAACGTCCTGACTTTC. This encodes CASSQSGTGDSGANVLTF. V and J are TRBV4-2 and TRBJ2-6; 8 nucleotides agree with TRBD1. CDR3 size: 18 residues. V trimming: 2 bases; J trimming: 0 bases; junction bases outside the gene matches: 6. In germline, CDR1 is LGHNA, CDR2 YNFKEQ.